This TCR beta chain was retrieved from a study of shared clonotypes between healthy human individuals (dated by TCRdb to between 2020 and 2021). About the investigation overall: A couple of women and a few men aged 18 to 49 years were included in the cohort. Between about 0.8 and 9 billion PBMCs per donor were obtained by leukapheresis. To increase sequencing depth and limit assay-specific biases, TCR repertoire library preparation and sequencing were carried out by different laboratories using diverse techniques. Blood TCR repertoires of about 5 healthy adults were deeply sequenced to estimate repertoire size and the extent of clonotype sharing between individuals. For each donor, CD4 naive and CD4 memory were each run on three plates, CD8 naive on two plates, and CD8 memory on one plate.

Using the deep immunoSEQ assay, multiplex PCR amplified TCR CDR3 regions from genomic DNA. Extracted genomic DNA from each cell subset was spread evenly across all wells of several immunoSEQ 96-well plates, with each plate serving as a replicate. For sorted subsets, around 0.2 ug of genomic DNA, equivalent to around 29,000 T cell genomes, went into each replicate PCR. Purified libraries were quantified with a Qubit 3.0 fluorometer, sized on a Bioanalyzer 2100, and re-quantified with the KAPA Library Quantification kit. Every immunoSEQ 96-well plate was sequenced on a dedicated single-read 150-cycle Illumina NextSeq 550 flow cell. Under the source paper's analysis protocol: The immunoSEQ output contained only junctional sequences without quality scores, so filtering could not match that applied to full-length reads. Sequences were annotated with PyIR, a Python wrapper for IgBLAST v1.9, and V/J genes and CDR3 were assigned using IMGT germline references. Reads were removed for weak V/J assignments (E-value above 1e-6), missing CDR3, stop codons, out-of-frame junctions, or ambiguous translated residues. V3J clonotypes were defined by identical inferred V gene, J gene, and CDR3 amino acid sequence. The percentage overlap between two repertoires was calculated by dividing the number of shared unique clonotypes by the size of the smaller repertoire. Richness of each repertoire was evaluated using RTK rarefaction, the Chao1 estimator, and Recon v2.1 estimates of unobserved clonotypes. Generation probabilities were computed with OLGA for all TCRbeta clonotypes obtained by the gDNA method from a few donors. TCRdb carries this immuneACCESS record with in-frame sequences only. Its versions omit some clonotypes, under half of them owing to an unresolved V gene in the studies checked, with the rest unexplained. V, J and clone size are taken as reported in that table, and D and trimming were inferred from the DNA itself. This sample has about 2,200,000 clones in its table, and 85% to 95% of those were observed once. The ten largest clones take up more than 1.5% of the sample.

According to the germline V gene, CDR1 reads SGHDT and CDR2 reads YYEEEE. The CDR3 holds 14 amino acids from the cysteine to the phenylalanine. CDR3 DNA only is kept here, 42 bases in frame from base 1. Trimming costs V 5 bases and J 3 bases, and their ends lie 15 bases apart. A remark on this clone: The antigen this receptor binds is unknown. Per-base qualities were not stored, and no clone one base away is much larger.

CD8 naive samples were CD45RO-negative cells positively selected for CCR7, giving a CD45RA+CCR7+ population that excluded TemRA cells. Donors were healthy HIV-negative adults with no recently reported acute infections or vaccinations. Every donor was a Caucasian adult living in Nashville, Tennessee, USA. Blood was collected by leukapheresis, and PBMCs were isolated by Ficoll-Histopaque density gradient centrifugation and then cryopreserved in liquid nitrogen vapor phase. Purity and quantity of every magnetically sorted T cell population were checked by analytical flow cytometry. Genomic DNA was isolated from each sorted fraction and quantified by UV absorbance on a Nanodrop 2000c. General conclusions and limits of the study: The small number of donors limited the genetic and exposure-history diversity represented. Even with the large sequencing depth, rarefaction of the sorted-subset datasets indicated that sequencing was incomplete. Sharing across a few donors was observed for 4.5% to 6.5% of naive CD4, over 3% of naive CD8, 2% to 2.5% of memory CD4, and roughly 0.4% of memory CD8 clonotypes. Based on pairwise subsampling, the degree of clonotype sharing among donors was expected to be affected by sequencing depth. Only blood was sampled, and tissue TCR repertoires likely differ from those in blood. Compared with non-shared clonotypes, clonotypes shared by all four sorted-subset donors had higher generation probabilities. Estimated clonotype richness was generally larger for naive than for memory subsets.

The rearrangement joined TRBV5-6 to TRBJ2-7; TRBD2 might be the D gene, on 5 matching bases. The origin of this receptor is a man between 18 and 35 years old in good health. Some clones in this sample may be carry-over from other donors' samples. Sequencing was carried out using naive CD8+ T cells from PBMCs. The sample's cell subset or site, from its label and the paper: CD45RA+CCR7+. The bases are TGTGCCAGCAGTCTGCTATGGGGAGACTACGAGCAGTACTTC. This codes for CASSLLWGDYEQYF.